This T cell receptor beta chain emerged from a study of T cell responses to AZD1222 COVID-19 vaccine. Overall study context: Pooled samples include second doses given at about 4 or 12 weeks. Study results and limitations: The donor group comprised mostly white British people and more females; the analysis possibly underestimated clonal diversity. Just a handful of AZD1222 recipients were seropositive at baseline. Repertoire sampling was restricted to post-peak T cell response timepoints.

In the case of this clone: Its antigen remains unknown.

Using immunoSEQ multiplex PCR, the repertoire was profiled, and TCRdb retains in-frame clones only, with some absent. This sample has around 130,000 clones, with less than 95% found just once. Trimming left V 10 bases short and J 4 bases short, with 19 bases between. Germline assignment: CDR1 LNHDA and CDR2 SQIVND (reference sequence). This CDR3 contains 14 residues. The chain combines TRBV19 with TRBJ1-2, with D perhaps TRBD1 (6 bases). Source: peripheral blood, taken on day 0 of AZD1222 vaccination. This TCR was sampled from an adult in good health. The CDR3 here is CATQREQGVYGYTF. CDR3 coding DNA: TGTGCCACCCAGAGGGAACAGGGTGTCTATGGCTACACCTTC.